These 10 T cell receptor beta chains share one sample of origin, sequenced in a study of blood T cell repertoires in COVID-19. Produced via immunoSEQ multiplex PCR; TCRdb's table is partial and in-frame only. The sample yields around 130,000 clones, over 85% seen once. The source material was peripheral blood. The origin of the receptors is a man between 60 and 70 years old with COVID-19, enrolled during active disease.

This clone is a singleton in its sample. The chain employs TRBV27 and TRBJ2-3, with a tentative D call TRBD1 (5 bases). Germline CDR1 reads MNHEY; CDR2 reads SMNVEV (reference sequence). This CDR3 region has 12 residues. Trimming cost V 6 bases and J 2 bases, with 6 bases left between them. This CDR3 is CASRDITDTQYF. In DNA form, the CDR3 reads TGTGCCAGCAGGGACATCACAGATACGCAGTATTTT.

This rearrangement joins TRBV11-1 to TRBJ2-1; D is ambiguous. Germline CDR1 SGHAT, CDR2 FQDESV (reference sequence). The ends were cut back, 5 bases at V and 6 bases at J, with 11 bases in the middle. The CDR3 is 13 residues long. The CDR3, as DNA: TGTGCCAGCAGCGCACGGTGGGCCAATGAGCAGTTCTTC. It translates to CASSARWANEQFF.

The chain uses TRBV7-9 and TRBJ1-1; 7 nucleotides align to TRBD1. This CDR3 spans 14 amino acids. Germline lookup yields CDR1 SEHNR and CDR2 FQNEAQ (reference sequence). The J segment lost 7 bases and the V segment lost 0 bases, leaving 5 bases of the junction unmatched. The CDR3, as DNA: TGTGCCAGCAGCTTAGCAAGGGACAGAAGTGAAGCTTTCTTT. It yields the protein CASSLARDRSEAFF.

This chain uses TRBV7-6 with TRBJ2-1, with D perhaps TRBD1 (6 bases). There are 16 residues in the CDR3. Germline V gene data show CDR1 as SGHVS and CDR2 as FNYEAQ. V dropped 4 bases and J dropped 4 bases, with 17 bases sitting between them. CDR3 in DNA: TGTGCCAGCAGCTCGACCAGGGACGGACAGTACAATGAGCAGTTCTTC. Protein product: CASSSTRDGQYNEQFF.

J is TRBJ2-7 and V is TRBV11-2, with TRBD2 as a possible D gene (5 bases). CDR1 is SGHAT, CDR2 FQNNGV, per germline. This CDR3 spans 15 amino acids. Trimming took 3 bases from V and 3 from J, leaving 15 bases between them. The chain's CDR3 is CASSLYPADFYEQYF. The CDR3 DNA is TGTGCCAGCAGCTTGTACCCGGCGGACTTCTACGAGCAGTACTTC.

V usage is TRBV10-1 and J usage is TRBJ2-1, with 8 bases fitting TRBD1. CDR1 WNHNN and CDR2 SYGVQD come from the germline V gene (reference sequence). The trim removed 8 bases at V and 5 bases at J, leaving 5 bases unmatched. This CDR3 has 13 residues. CDR3 nucleotide sequence: TGCGCCAGCGGCGGACAGGGAAACAATGAGCAGTTCTTC. Residues: CASGGQGNNEQFF.

The CDR3 sequence is CASSPALAGGKQFF. The CDR3 nucleotides are TGCGCCAGCAGCCCTGCCCTAGCGGGAGGTAAGCAGTTCTTC. This chain links TRBV5-1 with TRBJ2-1; 11 bases match TRBD2. This CDR3 is built from 14 residues. Losses at the gene ends were 4 bases for V and 11 bases for J; bases not matched to a gene: 8. The germline V gene has CDR1 SGHRS and CDR2 YFSETQ.

The V gene is TRBV19, the J gene TRBJ1-1, with 10 bases lining up with TRBD1. The CDR3 spans 14 residues. Germline V CDR1 and CDR2: LNHDA, SQIVND (reference sequence). The trim removed 1 base at V and 8 bases at J, leaving 4 bases unmatched. The DNA of the CDR3 is TGTGCCAGTAGTATAGGACAGGGGGCGCAGGAAGCTTTCTTT. Residues: CASSIGQGAQEAFF.

J is TRBJ2-7 and V is TRBV6-5, with D possibly being TRBD2 (6 bases). Germline lookup yields CDR1 MNHEY and CDR2 SVGAGI. The CDR3 totals 13 residues. V was trimmed by 6 bases and J by 0 bases, leaving 9 bases between them. CDR3 sequence reads: CASSGGSSYEQYF. The DNA of the CDR3 is TGTGCCAGCAGCGGAGGGAGCTCCTACGAGCAGTACTTC.

The chain couples TRBV12-5 to TRBJ2-3; 9 bases agree with TRBD2. The CDR3 sequence is 15 residues long. Germline assignment: CDR1 LGHNT and CDR2 FRNRAP. J was trimmed by 4 bases and V by 11 bases; bases with no gene match: 13. In DNA, the CDR3 is TGTGCTTCCCGTGCGGGAGGGGCGTGGGCAGATACGCAGTATTTT. Translated: CASRAGGAWADTQYF.